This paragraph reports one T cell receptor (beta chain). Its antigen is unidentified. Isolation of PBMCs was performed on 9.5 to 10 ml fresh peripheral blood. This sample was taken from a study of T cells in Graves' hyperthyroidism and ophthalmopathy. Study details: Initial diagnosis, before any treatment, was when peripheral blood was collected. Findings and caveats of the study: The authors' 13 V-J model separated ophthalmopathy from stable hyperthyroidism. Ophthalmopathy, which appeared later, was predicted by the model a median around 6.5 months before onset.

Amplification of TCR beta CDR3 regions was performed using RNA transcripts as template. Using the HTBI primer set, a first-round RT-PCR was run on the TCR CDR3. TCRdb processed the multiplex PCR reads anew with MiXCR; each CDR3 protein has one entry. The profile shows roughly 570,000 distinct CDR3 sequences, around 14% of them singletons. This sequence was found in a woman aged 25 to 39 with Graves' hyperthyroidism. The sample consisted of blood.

CDR3 in DNA: TGCGCCAGCAGCCAAGATGGTGGGCTAGCGGTAAGGACAGATACGCAGTATTTT. Translating gives CASSQDGGLAVRTDTQYF. The chain joins TRBV4-3 to TRBJ2-3; 7 nucleotides match TRBD2. CDR3 length: 18 residues. Germline V gene sequence: CDR1 LGHNA, CDR2 YSLEER. After removal of 0 bases from V and 3 bases from J, the junction contained 12 bases not matched to a gene.